The 4 T cell receptor beta chains reported below all come from one sample, sequenced in a study of blood T cells in healthy people across ages. Combining a sample-barcoded 5' primer with a J-beta primer mix, a second PCR ran for 7 to 11 cycles. MiXCR, run by TCRdb on the 5' RACE reads, gives a single entry per CDR3 protein. The sample includes 1.5 million to 2 million distinct CDR3 sequences, 25% to 30% of them seen just once. The sequenced material came from blood. These receptors were collected from a woman in her thirties in good health.

The chain uses TRBV14 and TRBJ2-7; D might be TRBD1 (5 bases). The length of the CDR3 is 15 residues. Germline loops: CDR1 SGHDN, CDR2 FVKESK. The V gene lost 1 base and the J gene lost 3 bases, with 13 bases spanning the gap. CDR3 protein: CASSQAHDRYYEQYF. CDR3 bases: TGTGCCAGCAGCCAAGCGCACGACAGATACTACGAGCAGTACTTC.

The chain has TRBV28 and TRBJ2-4, with 7 bases identical to TRBD1. The CDR3 has 14 amino acids. Germline CDR1 reads MDHEN; CDR2 reads SYDVKM. After removal of 4 bases from V and 4 bases from J, the junction contained 4 bases not matched to a gene. This CDR3 is CASSSLGQKNIQYF. The CDR3 nucleotides read TGTGCCAGCAGTTCCCTGGGACAGAAAAACATTCAGTACTTC.

The V call is TRBV7-6, the J call TRBJ1-5; TRBD1 agrees at 8 bases. V trimming: 3 bases; J trimming: 7 bases; junction bases outside the gene matches: 8. Germline CDR1 and CDR2: SGHVS and FNYEAQ. This CDR3 is 15 amino acids long. CDR3 bases: TGTGCCAGCAGCTTGGCAGGGGGCGCAAGCCAGCCCCAGCATTTT. It translates to CASSLAGGASQPQHF.

With regard to this clonotype: The junction departs from the called germline gene at one end, perhaps through a read error. The rearrangement uses TRBV5-8 and TRBJ2-1; 15 nucleotides match TRBD2. Germline V gives CDR1 SGHTS, CDR2 YDEGEE. The CDR3 is 17 residues long. This CDR3 is CACSLVGTSGRRSEQFF. The DNA for the CDR3 is TGTGCCTGCAGCTTGGTAGGGACTAGCGGGAGGCGGAGTGAGCAGTTCTTC.